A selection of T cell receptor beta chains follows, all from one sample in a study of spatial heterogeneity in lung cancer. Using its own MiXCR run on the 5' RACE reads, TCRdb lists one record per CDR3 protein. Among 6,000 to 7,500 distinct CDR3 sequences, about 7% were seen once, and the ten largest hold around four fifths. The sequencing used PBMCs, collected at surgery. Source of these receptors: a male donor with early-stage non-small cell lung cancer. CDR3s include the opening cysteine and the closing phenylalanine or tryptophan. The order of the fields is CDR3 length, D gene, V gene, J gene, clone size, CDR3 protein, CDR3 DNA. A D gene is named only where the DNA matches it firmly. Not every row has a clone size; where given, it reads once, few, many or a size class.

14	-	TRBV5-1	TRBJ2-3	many	CASSLATQRDTQYF	TGCGCCAGCAGCTTGGCGACCCAACGAGATACGCAGTATTTT
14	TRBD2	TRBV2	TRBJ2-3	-	CASSSGTRGDTQYF	TGTGCCAGCAGTTCCGGGACTAGAGGGGATACGCAGTATTTT
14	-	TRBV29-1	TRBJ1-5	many	CSVSLGQGNQPQHF	TGCAGCGTCTCCCTGGGGCAGGGAAATCAGCCCCAGCATTTT
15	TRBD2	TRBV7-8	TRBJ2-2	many	CASSLEGRANGELFF	TGTGCCAGCAGCTTAGAAGGGAGGGCGAACGGGGAGCTGTTTTTT
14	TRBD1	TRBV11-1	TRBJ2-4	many	CASSPDRGKNIQYF	TGTGCCAGCAGCCCGGACAGGGGAAAAAACATTCAGTACTTC
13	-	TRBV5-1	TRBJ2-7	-	CASSQGGDYEQYF	TGCGCCAGCAGTCAAGGTGGGGACTACGAGCAGTACTTC
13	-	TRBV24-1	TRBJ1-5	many	CATSDGSARAQHF	TGTGCCACCAGTGATGGTTCGGCAAGGGCCCAGCATTTT
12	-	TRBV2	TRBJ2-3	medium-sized	CASKDSTDTQYF	TGTGCCAGCAAGGATAGCACAGATACGCAGTATTTT
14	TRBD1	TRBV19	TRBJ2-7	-	CASSGGTGPREQYF	TGTGCCAGTAGTGGAGGGACAGGCCCTCGGGAGCAGTACTTC
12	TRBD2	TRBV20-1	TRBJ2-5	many	CSAMTSLETQYF	TGCAGTGCCATGACTAGCCTGGAGACCCAGTACTTC
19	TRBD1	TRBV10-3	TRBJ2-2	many	CAISSPTGGTGLNTGELFF	TGTGCCATCAGCTCACCTACAGGGGGCACGGGGCTTAACACCGGGGAGCTGTTTTTT
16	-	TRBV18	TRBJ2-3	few	CASSPEVGQSTDTQYF	TGTGCCAGCTCACCAGAAGTAGGACAGTCCACAGATACGCAGTATTTT
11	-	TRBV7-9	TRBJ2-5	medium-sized	CASSLMETQYF	TGTGCCAGCAGCTTAATGGAGACCCAGTACTTC
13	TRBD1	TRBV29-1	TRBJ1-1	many	CSVIVGDRTEAFF	TGCAGCGTGATCGTCGGGGACAGAACTGAAGCTTTCTTT
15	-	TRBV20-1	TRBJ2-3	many	CSARANGGNTDTQYF	TGCAGTGCGAGAGCGAATGGAGGGAACACAGATACGCAGTATTTT
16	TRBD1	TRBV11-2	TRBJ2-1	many	CASSLSPGQGADEQFF	TGTGCCAGCAGCTTAAGCCCGGGACAGGGGGCCGATGAGCAGTTCTTC
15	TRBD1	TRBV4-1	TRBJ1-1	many	CASSPLGQGGTEAFF	TGCGCCAGCAGCCCTCTGGGACAGGGAGGCACTGAAGCTTTCTTT
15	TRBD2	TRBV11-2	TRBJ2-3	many	CASSFGLADTDTQYF	TGTGCCAGCAGCTTTGGACTAGCGGACACAGATACGCAGTATTTT
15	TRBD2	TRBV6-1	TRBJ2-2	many	CASSNGLATTGELFF	TGTGCCAGCAGCAATGGACTAGCGACCACCGGGGAGCTGTTTTTT
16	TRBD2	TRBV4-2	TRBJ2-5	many	CASSQEAGEGQETQYF	TGTGCCAGCAGCCAAGAAGCGGGAGAAGGCCAAGAGACCCAGTACTTC
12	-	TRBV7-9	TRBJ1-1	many	CASSLVNTEAFF	TGTGCCAGCAGCTTAGTGAACACTGAAGCTTTCTTT
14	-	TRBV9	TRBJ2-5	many	CASSVGGPQETQYF	TGTGCCAGCAGCGTAGGTGGGCCTCAAGAGACCCAGTACTTC
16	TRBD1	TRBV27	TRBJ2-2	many	CASSFGTGRNTGELFF	TGTGCCAGCAGTTTCGGGACAGGGCGTAACACCGGGGAGCTGTTTTTT
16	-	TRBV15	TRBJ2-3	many	CATSSPSRAPTDTQYF	TGTGCCACCAGCAGTCCCTCAAGGGCCCCAACAGATACGCAGTATTTT
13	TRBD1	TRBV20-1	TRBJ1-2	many	CSASTTGAYGYTF	TGCAGTGCCTCGACGACAGGGGCATATGGCTACACCTTC
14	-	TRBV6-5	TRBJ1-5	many	CASRDGSGNQPQHF	TGTGCCAGCAGGGACGGGAGCGGCAATCAGCCCCAGCATTTT
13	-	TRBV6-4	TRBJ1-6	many	CASSERQNMPLHF	TGTGCCAGCAGTGAAAGACAGAACATGCCCCTCCACTTT
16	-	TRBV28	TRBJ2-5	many	CASSSPTRIGVETQYF	TGTGCCAGCAGCTCCCCGACACGTATCGGGGTAGAGACCCAGTACTTC
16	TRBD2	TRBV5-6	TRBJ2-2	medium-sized	CASSSRTSENTGELFF	TGTGCCAGCAGCTCCAGGACTAGCGAGAACACCGGGGAGCTGTTTTTT